The 27 T cell receptor beta chains given below trace back to one sample, sequenced in a study of cytomegalovirus exposure and HLA in healthy donors. Use of 60 Vbeta and 13 Jbeta primers characterized the PCR. Produced via immunoSEQ multiplex PCR; TCRdb's table is partial and in-frame only. This sample has about 130,000 clones, with 65% to 85% found just once. The sequencing input was PBMCs. These receptors were obtained from a man aged 50 to 60 in good health and CMV-seronegative.

The chain employs TRBV25-1 and TRBJ2-2; 7 bases align to TRBD1. With 0 bases clipped from V and 3 bases from J, the junction kept 4 bases outside the gene matches. CDR3 length: 16 residues. The V gene's germline CDR1 is MGHDK and CDR2 SYGVNS. CDR3 in DNA: TGTGCCAGCAGTGAATATCAACAGGGGCACACCGGGGAGCTGTTTTTT. Translated, it gives CASSEYQQGHTGELFF.

The V gene is TRBV6-4, the J gene TRBJ2-6; D is uncertain. V gave up 2 bases and J gave up 1 base, with 12 bases separating them. CDR1 is MRHNA and CDR2 is SNTAGT in the germline V gene. The CDR3 is made up of 17 amino acids. The DNA for the CDR3 is TGTGCCAGCAGTGACGAGCACAGCTCTTCTGGGGCCAACGTCCTGACTTTC. As protein: CASSDEHSSSGANVLTF.

In its sample, this clone was seen a few times. The chain's CDR3 is CASSPRTGSNEQFF. CDR3 nucleotide sequence: TGTGCCAGTAGTCCCAGGACAGGAAGCAATGAGCAGTTCTTC. The chain recombines TRBV19 with TRBJ2-1; 7 nucleotides align to TRBD1. The CDR3 consists of 14 residues. The V gene end was trimmed by 5 bases and the J gene end by 6 bases; junction bases not matched to a gene: 7. The germline gives CDR1 LNHDA, CDR2 SQIVND (reference sequence).

In DNA form, the CDR3 reads TGCGCCAGCAGCACCGGGACAGACTATGGCTACACCTTC. It is translated as CASSTGTDYGYTF. The V gene is TRBV5-1, the J gene TRBJ1-2, with TRBD1 matching over 7 bases. CDR1 and CDR2 from the germline V gene are SGHRS and YFSETQ. After removal of 4 bases from V and 3 bases from J, the junction contained 3 bases not matched to a gene. This CDR3 is 13 amino acids long.

This clone was detected once. The chain links TRBV7-2 to TRBJ2-3; 7 bases match TRBD1. CDR1 and CDR2 from the germline V gene are SGHTA and FQGNSA. The CDR3 totals 15 residues. V lost 5 bases, J lost 6 bases, and 11 bases stayed unmatched. This chain's CDR3 is CASSPNRQGRDTQYF. The CDR3 DNA is TGTGCCAGCAGCCCAAACCGACAGGGCAGGGATACGCAGTATTTT.

This clone showed up just a few times. This sequence joins TRBV27 and TRBJ2-2; TRBD2 aligns across 9 bases. The CDR3 loop spans 17 amino acids. The V segment lost 6 bases and the J segment 4 bases; nucleotides outside the gene matches: 12. CDR1 MNHEY and CDR2 SMNVEV come from the germline V gene (reference sequence). CDR3 region: CASRKGSGSRGTGELFF. CDR3 in DNA: TGTGCCAGCAGAAAGGGTAGCGGGAGTAGGGGCACCGGGGAGCTGTTTTTT.

This clone was observed a handful of times. The chain couples TRBV7-2 to TRBJ2-1; tentatively, D is TRBD2 (6 bases). CDR3 size: 17 residues. Germline loops: CDR1 SGHTA, CDR2 FQGNSA. The V end lost 5 bases, the J end lost 0 bases, and 17 bases lay between the germline ends. CDR3 in DNA: TGTGCCAGCAGCCCGAGAGGACGGGAGAGCTCCTACAATGAGCAGTTCTTC. This sequence encodes CASSPRGRESSYNEQFF.

This clone was seen a few times. The chain couples TRBV5-1 to TRBJ2-7, with D perhaps matching TRBD2 (5 bases). The CDR3 spans 14 residues. V dropped 7 bases and J dropped 5 bases, with 19 bases sitting between them. Germline CDR1 and CDR2: SGHRS and YFSETQ. The CDR3 sequence is CASAGGSLGDEQYF. In nucleotides, the CDR3 is TGCGCCAGCGCAGGAGGTAGCCTTGGAGACGAGCAGTACTTC.

As to this clone: Other DNA sequences of this sample code for an identical CDR3. V is TRBV7-2 and J is TRBJ2-7; tentative D call: TRBD2 (6 bases). CDR3 length equals 14 residues. CDR1 is SGHTA and CDR2 is FQGNSA in the germline V gene. Trimming took 1 base from V and 2 from J, leaving 9 bases between them. In nucleotides, the CDR3 is TGTGCCAGCAGCTTAGACCCGGGGGCCTACGAGCAGTACTTC. It is translated as CASSLDPGAYEQYF.

This chain joins TRBV6-5 and TRBJ2-7; D is possibly TRBD2 (7 bases). The CDR3 sequence is 13 residues long. Trimming removed 4 bases at V and 5 bases at J, with 12 bases between. Germline V gene lookup returns CDR1 MNHEY and CDR2 SVGAGI. The CDR3 DNA reads TGTGCCAGCAGTTCTGCGGGGGCAGACGAGCAGTACTTC. It encodes CASSSAGADEQYF.

This chain links TRBV7-2 with TRBJ1-1; a weak D match, TRBD1 (5 bases). There are 13 residues in the CDR3. V lost 4 bases and J 1 base, leaving 7 bases between the germline ends. The germline V gene encodes CDR1 SGHTA and CDR2 FQGNSA. The CDR3 region is CASSSQGNTEAFF. CDR3 DNA: TGTGCCAGCAGCTCCCAGGGGAACACTGAAGCTTTCTTT.

J is TRBJ2-5 and V is TRBV4-3; the match to TRBD2 covers 10 bases. The CDR3 sequence is 17 residues long. The germline CDR1 and CDR2 sequences are LGHNA and YSLEER. The trim removed 0 bases at V and 1 base at J, leaving 5 bases unmatched. CDR3: CASSQDVVAGGQETQYF. The CDR3 DNA is TGCGCCAGCAGCCAAGATGTAGTAGCGGGAGGCCAAGAGACCCAGTACTTC.

The chain links TRBV29-1 to TRBJ1-1; 12 bases fit TRBD1. Germline V gives CDR1 SQVTM, CDR2 ANQGSEA. The CDR3 covers 17 residues. The junction had 6 bases not matched to a gene; V was cut back by 0 bases and J by 1 base. The CDR3 loop is CSVEDLGQGAPNTEAFF. The CDR3 DNA follows: TGCAGCGTTGAAGATCTGGGACAGGGGGCCCCGAACACTGAAGCTTTCTTT.

This clone was detected only a few times. This chain connects TRBV5-1 to TRBJ2-7; 8 nucleotides line up with TRBD1. J lost 0 bases, V lost 3 bases, and 8 bases had no gene match. Germline V gene data show CDR1 as SGHRS and CDR2 as YFSETQ. This CDR3 spans 16 amino acids. The CDR3 is CASSSRRQGTSYEQYF. CDR3 coding DNA: TGCGCCAGCAGCTCCCGTCGACAGGGGACCTCCTACGAGCAGTACTTC.

The rearrangement links TRBV19 to TRBJ2-1; 11 bases map to TRBD2. V was clipped by 6 bases and J by 7 bases; unmatched bases: 11. The CDR3 is made up of 16 amino acids. CDR1 LNHDA and CDR2 SQIVND come from the germline V gene (reference sequence). This CDR3 is CASSPPTSGRRNEQFF. CDR3 sequence (DNA): TGTGCCAGTAGCCCCCCCACTAGCGGGAGACGTAATGAGCAGTTCTTC.

This clone has more than one count but fewer than ten. The CDR3 region is CASSDNLGTGLPGQPQHF. In DNA, the CDR3 is TGTGCCAGCAGTGATAATCTGGGGACAGGGTTACCGGGTCAGCCCCAGCATTTT. The rearrangement links TRBV6-4 to TRBJ1-5; 9 nucleotides line up with TRBD1. Germline CDR1 MRHNA, CDR2 SNTAGT. The CDR3 runs 18 residues. Trimming removed 3 bases from V and 6 bases from J; junction bases left unmatched: 15.

J is TRBJ2-7 and V is TRBV6-1; weak D call: TRBD2 (5 bases). Per germline, CDR1 MNHNS and CDR2 SASEGT. The CDR3 runs 14 residues. Trimming pared 5 bases from V and 4 bases from J, leaving 15 bases between. The CDR3 sequence is CASSYSEIVYEQYF. CDR3 coding DNA: TGTGCCAGCAGTTATAGCGAGATTGTGTACGAGCAGTACTTC.

V usage is TRBV9 and J usage is TRBJ2-3, with 9 bases identical to TRBD1. V shed 4 bases and J 7 bases; nucleotides not matched to a gene: 10. CDR3 length equals 15 residues. Germline lookup yields CDR1 SGDLS and CDR2 YYNGEE. The CDR3 here is CASSFTGTGRYTQYF. For the CDR3, the DNA is TGTGCCAGCAGCTTCACCGGGACAGGGCGATATACGCAGTATTTT.

The V and J genes are TRBV2 and TRBJ2-1, with 12 nucleotides matching TRBD2. The germline gives CDR1 SNHLY, CDR2 FYNNEI. This CDR3 spans 16 amino acids. The V segment lost 4 bases and the J segment 7 bases; nucleotides outside the gene matches: 8. DNA of the CDR3: TGTGCCAGCAGTGGAGCTAGCGGGAGGGGTCAGAATGAGCAGTTCTTC. Translating gives CASSGASGRGQNEQFF.

The gene calls are TRBV4-1 and TRBJ1-5; perhaps TRBD1 as D (6 bases). The CDR3 has 16 residues. With 4 bases removed from V and 4 bases from J, the gap between germline ends came to 17 bases. Germline CDR1 reads MGHRA; CDR2 reads YSYEKL. CDR3: CASSPTFRDINQPQHF. CDR3 coding DNA: TGCGCCAGCAGCCCGACTTTTCGGGACATAAATCAGCCCCAGCATTTT.

The sample holds a few counts of this clone. The V and J genes are TRBV7-9 and TRBJ2-1, with 9 bases fitting TRBD2. CDR3 size: 15 residues. Germline CDR1 is SEHNR and CDR2 is FQNEAQ (reference sequence). V lost 2 bases, J lost 7 bases, and 6 bases stayed unmatched. CDR3 region: CASSLSLAGWNEQFF. For the CDR3, the DNA is TGTGCCAGCAGCTTAAGTCTAGCGGGATGGAATGAGCAGTTCTTC.

The chain has TRBV28 and TRBJ1-5; 8 nucleotides match TRBD1. The germline gives CDR1 MDHEN, CDR2 SYDVKM. There are 18 residues in the CDR3. V shed 4 bases and J 0 bases; nucleotides not matched to a gene: 11. The CDR3 bases are TGTGCCAGCAGTTCGGGACAGGTTGGGACTTTTAGCAATCAGCCCCAGCATTTT. Encoded protein: CASSSGQVGTFSNQPQHF.

This clone was detected only once. The genes are TRBV18 and TRBJ1-3, with TRBD1 as a possible D gene (6 bases). The CDR3 runs 16 residues. Trimming pared 4 bases from V and 0 bases from J, leaving 13 bases between. Germline-derived CDR1 and CDR2 are KGHSH and LQKENI. The DNA of the CDR3 is TGTGCCAGCTCACGACCGGGGGCTACCTCTGGAAACACCATATATTTT. Translated, it gives CASSRPGATSGNTIYF.

This clone appeared once. The junction and the germline gene differ at one end; a read error may be behind it. This chain joins TRBV7-7 and TRBJ2-3; 7 bases map to TRBD1. Germline CDR1 is SSHAT and CDR2 is FNYEAQ (reference sequence). The CDR3 is 14 amino acids. CDR3 bases: TGTGCTAGCAGCCCGGGACAGAGCACAGATACGCAGTATTTT. As protein: CASSPGQSTDTQYF.

This rearrangement joins TRBV6-6 to TRBJ1-5; 7 bases are shared with TRBD1. With 2 bases clipped from V and 2 bases from J, the junction kept 6 bases outside the gene matches. Germline V gene lookup returns CDR1 MNHNY and CDR2 SVGAGI (reference sequence). This CDR3 spans 16 amino acids. The CDR3 DNA sequence: TGTGCCAGCAGTTACATTGAGGGGGCAGGCAATCAGCCCCAGCATTTT. It is translated as CASSYIEGAGNQPQHF.

The rearrangement joins TRBV7-2 to TRBJ2-7, with 7 bases matching TRBD1. CDR1 is SGHTA and CDR2 is FQGNSA in the germline V gene. CDR3 size: 14 residues. The J segment lost 1 base and the V segment lost 5 bases, leaving 5 bases of the junction unmatched. As DNA, the CDR3 is TGTGCCAGCAGCCCGACAGGGCAATCCTACGAGCAGTACTTC. Translated: CASSPTGQSYEQYF.

V gene TRBV10-2 combines with J gene TRBJ2-7, with TRBD1 identical over 9 bases. The CDR3 extends over 14 amino acids. Unmatched junction bases numbered 5, after V lost 4 bases and J lost 4 bases. The germline V gene encodes CDR1 WSHSY and CDR2 SAAADI. CDR3 protein: CASSVDRGRYEQYF. The CDR3 DNA follows: TGCGCCAGCAGTGTGGACAGGGGCCGGTACGAGCAGTACTTC.